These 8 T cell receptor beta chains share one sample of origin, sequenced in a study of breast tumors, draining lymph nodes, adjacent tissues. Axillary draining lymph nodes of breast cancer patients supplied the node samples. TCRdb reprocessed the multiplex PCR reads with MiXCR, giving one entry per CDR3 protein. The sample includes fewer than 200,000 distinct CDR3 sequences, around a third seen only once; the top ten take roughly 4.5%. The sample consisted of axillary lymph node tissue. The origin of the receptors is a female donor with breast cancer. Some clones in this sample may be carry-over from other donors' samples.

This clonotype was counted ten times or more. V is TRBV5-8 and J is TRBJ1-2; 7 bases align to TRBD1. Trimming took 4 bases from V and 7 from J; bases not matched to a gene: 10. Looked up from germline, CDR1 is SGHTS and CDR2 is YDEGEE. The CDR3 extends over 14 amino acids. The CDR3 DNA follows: TGTGCCAGCAGCAACCCGAGGGGGCACTTTGGCTACACCTTC. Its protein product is CASSNPRGHFGYTF.

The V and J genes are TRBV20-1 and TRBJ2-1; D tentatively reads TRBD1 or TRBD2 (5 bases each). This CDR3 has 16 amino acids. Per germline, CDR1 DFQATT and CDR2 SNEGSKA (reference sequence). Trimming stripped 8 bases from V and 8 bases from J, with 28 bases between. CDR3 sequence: CSLTTLGEGSFDEQFF. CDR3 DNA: TGCAGTCTAACTACCCTGGGGGAAGGTTCTTTCGATGAGCAGTTCTTC.

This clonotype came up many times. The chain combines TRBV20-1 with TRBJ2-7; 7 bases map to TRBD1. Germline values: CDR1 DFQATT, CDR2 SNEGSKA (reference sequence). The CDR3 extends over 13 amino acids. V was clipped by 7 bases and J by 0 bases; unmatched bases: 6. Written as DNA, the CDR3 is TGCAGTGGGAGACAGGGACCCTCCTACGAGCAGTACTTC. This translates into CSGRQGPSYEQYF.

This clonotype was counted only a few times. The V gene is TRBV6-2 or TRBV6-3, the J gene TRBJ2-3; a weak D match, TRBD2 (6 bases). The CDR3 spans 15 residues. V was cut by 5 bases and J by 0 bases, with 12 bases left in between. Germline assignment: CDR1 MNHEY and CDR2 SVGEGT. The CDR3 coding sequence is TGTGCCAGCAGTCGGGACTTTACTAGCACAGATACGCAGTATTTT. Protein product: CASSRDFTSTDTQYF.

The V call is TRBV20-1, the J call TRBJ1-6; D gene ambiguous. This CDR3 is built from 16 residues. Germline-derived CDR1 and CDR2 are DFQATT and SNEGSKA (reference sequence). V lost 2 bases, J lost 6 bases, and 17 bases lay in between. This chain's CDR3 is CSARWLGSERNSPLHF. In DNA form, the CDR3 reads TGCAGTGCTAGATGGTTAGGGAGCGAACGTAATTCACCCCTCCACTTT.

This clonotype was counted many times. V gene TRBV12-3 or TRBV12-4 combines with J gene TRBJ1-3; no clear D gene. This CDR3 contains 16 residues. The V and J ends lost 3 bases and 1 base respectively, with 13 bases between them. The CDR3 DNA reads TGTGCCAGCAGTTTCTCGTTAGGAGGTTCTGGAAACACCATATATTTT. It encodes CASSFSLGGSGNTIYF.

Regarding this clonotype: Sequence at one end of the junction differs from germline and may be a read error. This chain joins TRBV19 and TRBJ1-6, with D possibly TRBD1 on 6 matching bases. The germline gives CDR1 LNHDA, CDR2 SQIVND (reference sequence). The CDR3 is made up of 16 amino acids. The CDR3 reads CASSRVGGRSNSPLHF. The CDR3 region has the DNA TGTGCCAGTAGTAGGGTGGGGGGCAGGAGCAATTCACCCCTCCACTTC.

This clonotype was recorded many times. DNA of the CDR3: TGTGCCAGCAGCCCGACAGGGGTAAGCAATCAGCCCCAGCATTTT. Amino acid sequence: CASSPTGVSNQPQHF. The rearrangement joins TRBV5-8 to TRBJ1-5, with 8 bases fitting TRBD1. Germline lookup yields CDR1 SGHTS and CDR2 YDEGEE. The CDR3 totals 15 residues. Trimming at V came to 4 bases and at J to 1 base, leaving 4 bases not matched to a gene.